The rows below give T cell receptor beta chains drawn from one sample of a study of PD-1 blockade in mismatch repair-deficient tumors. Assay: immunoSEQ multiplex PCR; the TCRdb copy retains only in-frame clones and omits some. The top ten clones hold about 3.4% of a sample with around 15,000 clones, about four fifths of them seen once. The sequenced sample was PBMCs, obtained 4 weeks after starting pembrolizumab. Receptors originate from an adult with mismatch repair-deficient cancer. CDR3s include the opening cysteine and the closing phenylalanine or tryptophan. Fields, in order: D gene, J gene, clone size, V gene, CDR3 DNA, CDR3 protein. A D gene is named only where the DNA matches it firmly. Size is stated for part of the rows, as once, few or many counts, or as a class when the clone is expanded.

>.|TRBJ2-1|.|TRBV11-3
TGTGCCAGCAGCTATCAGGGGCGAATGGGCAATGAGCAGTTCTTC
CASSYQGRMGNEQFF
>TRBD2|TRBJ2-7|few|TRBV2
TGTGCCAGCAGGGGAGGGACTAGTGGGGTCCACGAGCAGTACTTC
CASRGGTSGVHEQYF
>TRBD2|TRBJ2-1|.|TRBV28
TGTGCCAGCAGTCCTACTGGGGGGGACAATGAGCAGTTCTTC
CASSPTGGDNEQFF
>.|TRBJ1-1|.|TRBV28
TGTGCCAGCAGTTTCAATGGACTGGGAAGGGGGAGGGTAGACACTGAAGCTTTCTTT
CASSFNGLGRGRVDTEAFF
>TRBD1|TRBJ1-6|.|TRBV18
TGTGCCAGCTCACCAATTCCCGCAGGGGGCATTTCACCCCTCCACTTT
CASSPIPAGGISPLHF
>TRBD1|TRBJ1-2|.|TRBV6-5
TGTGCCAGCAGTTTTGACAGGGATTATGGCTACACCTTC
CASSFDRDYGYTF
>.|TRBJ1-2|.|TRBV2
TGTGCCAGCATGACAGTCCGTCGGGGCTACACCTTC
CASMTVRRGYTF
>TRBD2|TRBJ2-2|.|TRBV28
TGTGCCAGCAGTTTAATTCCCCGGGAGGATAACACCGGGGAGCTGTTTTTT
CASSLIPREDNTGELFF
>.|TRBJ2-3|.|TRBV5-1
TGCGCCAGCAGCTTGGTGGGAGAAGGCACAGATACGCAGTATTTT
CASSLVGEGTDTQYF
>TRBD2|TRBJ2-3|few|TRBV29-1
TGCAGCGTTACGACTAGCGGGGGACCCACAGATACGCAGTATTTT
CSVTTSGGPTDTQYF
>.|TRBJ2-7|.|TRBV11-3
TGTGCCAGCAGCGCGGGACGGATCTACGAGCAGTACTTC
CASSAGRIYEQYF
>TRBD1|TRBJ1-1|.|TRBV5-1
TGCGCCAGCAGCCTCGAACGAGACAGGGAACGATTGGGGACTGAAGCTTTCTTT
CASSLERDRERLGTEAFF
>TRBD2|TRBJ2-3|.|TRBV27
TGTGCCAGCAGCCCCTCTTCCTTGTTGAGCGGGAGGGTTATCCGCACAGATACGCAGTATTTT
CASSPSSLLSGRVIRTDTQYF
>.|TRBJ2-1|.|TRBV5-1
TGCGCCAGCAGCTTCTCCCTCGGGTCGACCTACAATGAGCAGTTCTTC
CASSFSLGSTYNEQFF
>.|TRBJ2-7|.|TRBV18
TGTGCCAGCTCCCAAACACCAAATTGGGGGGGCGCCGACTACGAGCAGTACTTC
CASSQTPNWGGADYEQYF
>TRBD1|TRBJ2-2|.|TRBV11-1
TGTGCCAGCAGCTTCTTAGGACAGGGGGCCGGGGAGCTGTTTTTT
CASSFLGQGAGELFF
>.|TRBJ2-7|.|TRBV28
TGTGCCAGCAGTCACGGGTACGACGAGCAGTACTTC
CASSHGYDEQYF